Following are 3 T cell receptor beta chains from one sample sequenced in a study of follicular helper T cells after annual influenza vaccination. Only in-frame clones appear in the TCRdb table, and some are missing; sequencing was by immunoSEQ multiplex PCR. Of roughly 5,900 clones in the sample, around four fifths are singletons; the top ten hold approximately 0.8%. The time point denotes: 2015-2016 season, pre-vaccination. The sample was CXCR5- memory CD4+ T cells sorted from blood, taken on the day of influenza vaccination. The receptors here all came from an adult who received the influenza vaccine.

This chain connects TRBV25-1 to TRBJ2-1, with D maybe TRBD2 (6 bases). The CDR3 is 16 amino acids. The germline V gene has CDR1 MGHDK and CDR2 SYGVNS. Trimming took off 4 bases at V and 3 bases at J, with 16 bases between the two ends. In DNA, the CDR3 is TGTGCCAGCAGTGTTCCGGGGGTCTTGGTCTACAATGAGCAGTTCTTC. Translating gives CASSVPGVLVYNEQFF.

The rearrangement links TRBV29-1 to TRBJ2-5; 7 nucleotides match TRBD2. Trimming took 2 bases from V and 6 from J; bases not matched to a gene: 24. The CDR3 is 19 residues long. Germline CDR1 and CDR2: SQVTM and ANQGSEA. The CDR3 sequence: CSVEPVQGGLVGLGKTQYF. The CDR3 region has the DNA TGCAGCGTTGAACCGGTTCAGGGAGGACTAGTGGGGCTCGGGAAGACCCAGTACTTC.

This clone was observed a single time. The V gene is TRBV5-4, the J gene TRBJ1-1, with TRBD1 matching 7 bases. CDR3 size: 15 residues. The germline gives CDR1 SGHNT, CDR2 YYREEE (reference sequence). J gave up 3 bases and V 4 bases, and 9 bases lay outside the gene matches. The CDR3, as DNA: TGTGCCAGCAGCCTAAAGACAGGGTGGGACACTGAAGCTTTCTTT. Its protein is CASSLKTGWDTEAFF.